This T cell receptor beta chain was sequenced in a study of T cell responses to AZD1222 COVID-19 vaccine. About this clone: The target antigen is unknown.

Findings of the study overall: Targets within unmutated variant regions were reportedly found for nearly half of spike-specific TCRs.

Some clones are missing from TCRdb's copy, which holds only in-frame ones; the method was immunoSEQ multiplex PCR. The table shows 110,000 to 150,000 clones, with approximately 83% occurring only once. CDR1 and CDR2 (germline): ENHRY, SYGVKD. The CDR3 is made up of 12 amino acids. V was clipped by 5 bases and J by 5 bases; unmatched bases: 2. This material consisted of peripheral blood, taken on day 0 of AZD1222 vaccination. This TCR was recovered from an adult in good health. The rearrangement links TRBV10-3 to TRBJ2-7, with TRBD2 identical over 8 bases. The CDR3 is CAISRTSNEQYF. The CDR3 nucleotides are TGTGCCATCAGTAGGACTAGCAACGAGCAGTACTTC.